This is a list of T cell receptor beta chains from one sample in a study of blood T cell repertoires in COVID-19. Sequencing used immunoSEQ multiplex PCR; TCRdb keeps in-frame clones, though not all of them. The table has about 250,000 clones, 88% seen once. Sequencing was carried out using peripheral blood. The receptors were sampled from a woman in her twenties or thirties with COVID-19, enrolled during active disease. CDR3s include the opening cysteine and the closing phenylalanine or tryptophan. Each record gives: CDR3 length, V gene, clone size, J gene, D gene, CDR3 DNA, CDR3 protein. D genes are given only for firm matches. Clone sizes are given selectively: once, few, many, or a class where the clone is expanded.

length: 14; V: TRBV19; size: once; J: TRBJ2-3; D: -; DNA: TGTGCCAGTAGTATGGGGGGATCGCAGGATACGCAGTATTTT; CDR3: CASSMGGSQDTQYF
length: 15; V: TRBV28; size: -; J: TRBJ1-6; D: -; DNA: TGTGCCAGCAGTTTAGCCAGATCCTATAATTCACCCCTCCACTTT; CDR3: CASSLARSYNSPLHF
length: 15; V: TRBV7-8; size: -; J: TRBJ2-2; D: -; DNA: TGTGCCAGCAGCTTAAAGGGGGTGAACACCGGGGAGCTGTTTTTT; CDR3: CASSLKGVNTGELFF
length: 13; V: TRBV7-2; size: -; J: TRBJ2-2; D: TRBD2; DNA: TGTGCCTTAGCGGGAGTAAATACCGGGGAGCTGTTTTTT; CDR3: CALAGVNTGELFF
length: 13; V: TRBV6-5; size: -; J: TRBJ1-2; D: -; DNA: TGTGCCAGCAGTTACTCGACATCCCAGGGCTACACCTTC; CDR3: CASSYSTSQGYTF
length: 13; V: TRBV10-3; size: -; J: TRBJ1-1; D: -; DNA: TGTGCCATCACCACAGGGAGCGGAACTGAAGCTTTCTTT; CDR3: CAITTGSGTEAFF
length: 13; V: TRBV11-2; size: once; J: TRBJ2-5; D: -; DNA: TGTGCCAGCAGCACCGGCCCGGGGAGGACCCAGTACTTC; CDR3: CASSTGPGRTQYF
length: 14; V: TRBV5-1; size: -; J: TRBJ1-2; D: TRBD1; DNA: TGCGCCAGCCGCCCGGGACAGGGTGGCTATGGCTACACCTTC; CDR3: CASRPGQGGYGYTF
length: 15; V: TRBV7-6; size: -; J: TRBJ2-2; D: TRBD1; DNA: TGTGCCAGCAGCTACAGGGGGCTCAACACCGGGGAGCTGTTTTTT; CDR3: CASSYRGLNTGELFF
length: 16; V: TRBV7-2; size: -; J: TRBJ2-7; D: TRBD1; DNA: TGTGCCAGCAGCTTAATCCGGGACAGGGGCTCCTACGAGCAGTACTTC; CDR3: CASSLIRDRGSYEQYF